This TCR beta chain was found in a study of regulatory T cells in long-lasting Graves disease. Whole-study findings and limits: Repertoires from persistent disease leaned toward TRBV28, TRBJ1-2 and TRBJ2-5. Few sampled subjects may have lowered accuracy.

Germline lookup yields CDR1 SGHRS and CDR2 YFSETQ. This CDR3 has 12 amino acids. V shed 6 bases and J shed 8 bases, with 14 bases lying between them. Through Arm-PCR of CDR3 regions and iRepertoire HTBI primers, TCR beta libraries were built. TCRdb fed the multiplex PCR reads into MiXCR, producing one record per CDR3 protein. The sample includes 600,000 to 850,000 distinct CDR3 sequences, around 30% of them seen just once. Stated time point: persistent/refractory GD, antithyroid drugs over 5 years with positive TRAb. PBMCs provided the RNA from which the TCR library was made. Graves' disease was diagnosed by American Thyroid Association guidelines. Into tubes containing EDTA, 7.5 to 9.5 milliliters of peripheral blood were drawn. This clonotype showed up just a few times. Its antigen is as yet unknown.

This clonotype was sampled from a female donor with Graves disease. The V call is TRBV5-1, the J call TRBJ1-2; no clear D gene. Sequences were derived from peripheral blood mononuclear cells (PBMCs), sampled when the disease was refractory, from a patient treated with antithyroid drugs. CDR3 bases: TGCGCCAGCATGGAGGGCATCGAGGGCTACACCTTC. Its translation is CASMEGIEGYTF.